The rows below give T cell receptor beta chains drawn from one sample of a study of T cells after yellow fever vaccination. TCRdb itself ran the 5' RACE reads through MiXCR, one entry per CDR3 protein. The table includes 46,000 or so distinct CDR3 sequences, roughly 6.4% detected once. The sample consisted of PBMCs, either bulk or a sorted T-cell subset (CD4+, CD8+, memory, or dextramer-sorted; not recorded which), taken 45 days after the yellow fever booster vaccination. The receptors originated from a young man who received the YFV17D yellow fever vaccine. Each CDR3 is given with its conserved first and last residue. The D gene is left open where the match is weak. Clone size appears in some rows only: once, few, many, or a class for an expanded clone.

V	D	J	size	CDR3	DNA
TRBV12-3/TRBV12-4	-	TRBJ2-2	few	CASSFVLGGRGRLTNTGELFF	TGTGCCAGCAGTTTTGTTTTGGGGGGGCGCGGGCGGCTAACGAACACCGGGGAGCTGTTTTTT
TRBV7-2	-	TRBJ2-7	many	CASSSASYEQYF	TGTGCCAGCAGTTCAGCATCCTACGAGCAGTACTTC
TRBV28	TRBD2	TRBJ2-7	many	CATTPSGSYEQYF	TGTGCCACCACACCTAGCGGCTCCTACGAGCAGTACTTC
TRBV3-1	TRBD2	TRBJ2-7	many	CASSQDRASGGQYF	TGTGCCAGCAGCCAAGATCGAGCTAGCGGGGGGCAGTACTTC
TRBV20-1	-	TRBJ1-1	many	CSARDRSMNTEAFF	TGCAGTGCTAGAGATCGCAGTATGAACACTGAAGCTTTCTTT
TRBV20-1	TRBD1	TRBJ1-5	few	CSARSTGASNQPQHF	TGCAGTGCTAGGTCGACAGGGGCTAGCAATCAGCCCCAGCATTTT
TRBV29-1	-	TRBJ2-7	-	CSVAVLAAPYEQYF	TGCAGCGTTGCGGTCCTCGCGGCCCCCTACGAGCAGTACTTC
TRBV20-1	-	TRBJ2-1	few	CSATDLFSYNEQFF	TGCAGTGCTACTGACTTGTTCTCCTACAATGAGCAGTTCTTC
TRBV6-2/TRBV6-3	TRBD1	TRBJ1-1	many	CASSLQGASTEAFF	TGTGCCAGCAGTCTACAGGGGGCGAGCACTGAAGCTTTCTTT
TRBV3-1	TRBD2	TRBJ2-7	few	CASSGLAGEGEQYF	TGTGCCAGCAGCGGGCTAGCGGGAGAGGGCGAGCAGTACTTC
TRBV7-3	-	TRBJ2-5	many	CASSFTVQETQYF	TGTGCCAGCAGCTTCACAGTACAAGAGACCCAGTACTTC
TRBV5-1	-	TRBJ1-4	many	CASSLTATNEKLFF	TGCGCCAGCAGCTTGACAGCAACTAATGAAAAACTGTTTTTT
TRBV5-1	-	TRBJ2-5	many	CASSLGAGGFQETQYF	TGCGCCAGCAGCTTGGGAGCTGGAGGATTCCAAGAGACCCAGTACTTC
TRBV7-2	TRBD2	TRBJ2-7	many	CASSLAGLAGVGSYEQYF	TGTGCCAGCAGCTTAGCGGGACTAGCGGGAGTTGGTTCCTACGAGCAGTACTTC
TRBV15	-	TRBJ1-1	few	CATTKTANTEAFF	TGTGCCACCACCAAGACAGCGAACACTGAAGCTTTCTTT
TRBV18	-	TRBJ2-6	few	CASSPPAGRWGANVLTF	TGTGCCAGCTCACCACCCGCGGGCCGGTGGGGGGCCAACGTCCTGACTTTC
TRBV5-1	TRBD2	TRBJ2-3	many	CASSRGLPTDTQYF	TGCGCCAGCAGCCGGGGACTACCCACAGATACGCAGTATTTT
TRBV28	TRBD1	TRBJ2-1	-	CASNPFGTGNYNEQFF	TGTGCCAGCAACCCCTTCGGGACAGGAAATTACAATGAGCAGTTCTTC